This T cell receptor (beta chain) was captured by sequencing in a study of blood T cells in healthy people across ages. This clonotype was seen once. Antigen specificity is unknown. Germline-derived CDR1 and CDR2 are MNHEY and SMNVEV (reference sequence). V lost 4 bases and J lost 4; bases outside the gene matches: 9. The CDR3 has 15 residues. Broader study findings: With age, beta diversity per million T cells declined roughly linearly, significantly by approximately 41.

A J-beta primer mix and a sample-barcoded 5' primer were used in a second PCR of roughly 7 to 12 cycles. TCRdb re-called the 5' RACE reads through MiXCR, storing one row per CDR3 protein. The sample yields more than 1 million distinct CDR3 sequences, around 45% seen once. V and J are TRBV27 and TRBJ2-7; 8 bases match TRBD2. Input material: blood. This clonotype was sampled from a woman aged 60 to 75 in good health. CDR3 nucleotide sequence: TGTGCCAGCAGTTATACCTCAGCGGGAGTGTACGAGCAGTACTTC. This codes for CASSYTSAGVYEQYF.